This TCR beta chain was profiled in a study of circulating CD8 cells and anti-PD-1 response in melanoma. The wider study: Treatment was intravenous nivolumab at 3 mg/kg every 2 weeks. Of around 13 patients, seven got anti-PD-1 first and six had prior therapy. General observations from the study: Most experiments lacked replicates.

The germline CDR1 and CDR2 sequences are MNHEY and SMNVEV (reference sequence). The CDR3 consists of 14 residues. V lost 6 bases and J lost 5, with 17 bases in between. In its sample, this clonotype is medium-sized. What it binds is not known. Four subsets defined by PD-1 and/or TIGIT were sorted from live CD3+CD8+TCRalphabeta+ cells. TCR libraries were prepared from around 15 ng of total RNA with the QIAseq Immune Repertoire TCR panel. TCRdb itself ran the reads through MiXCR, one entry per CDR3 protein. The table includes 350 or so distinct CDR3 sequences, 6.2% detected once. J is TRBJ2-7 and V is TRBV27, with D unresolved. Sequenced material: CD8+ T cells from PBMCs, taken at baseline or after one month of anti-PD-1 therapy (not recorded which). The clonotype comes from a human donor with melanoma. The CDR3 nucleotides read TGTGCCAGCAGCCCCCTCGGTCGCCCTGACGAGCAGTACTTC. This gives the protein CASSPLGRPDEQYF.